What follows are 17 T cell receptor beta chains derived from one specimen sequenced in a study of T cells in Graves' hyperthyroidism and ophthalmopathy. RNA transcripts gave rise to amplified TCR beta CDR3 regions. When the TCR CDR3 underwent first-round RT-PCR, the HTBI primer set was used. From the multiplex PCR reads, TCRdb called clonotypes with MiXCR, one entry per CDR3 protein. The table has a few hundred thousand distinct CDR3 sequences, around 14% seen once. The sequencing input was blood. The receptor source for this set is a woman under 40 with Graves' hyperthyroidism.

In its sample, this clonotype was seen a few times. J is TRBJ2-3 and V is TRBV2; tentatively, D is TRBD2 (5 bases). This CDR3 comprises 15 residues. Germline V CDR1 and CDR2: SNHLY, FYNNEI. Trimming left V 3 bases short and J 1 base short, with 11 bases between. CDR3 in DNA: TGTGCCAGCAGTGATTTGGACTTAGGCACAGATACGCAGTATTTT. It encodes CASSDLDLGTDTQYF.

This clonotype came up many times. The V and J genes are TRBV2 and TRBJ1-6; no clear D. Germline loops: CDR1 SNHLY, CDR2 FYNNEI. The germline V and J ends were trimmed by 4 bases and 2 bases, with 9 bases remaining between them. The CDR3 is made up of 15 amino acids. CDR3 DNA: TGTGCCAGCAGTGGAGAGCTAACCTATAATTCACCCCTCCACTTT. It encodes CASSGELTYNSPLHF.

This clonotype was detected a few times. The chain employs TRBV6-1 and TRBJ2-3, with TRBD2 matching 12 bases. Trimming cost V 5 bases and J 3 bases; bases outside gene matches: 9. The CDR3 runs 17 residues. Germline CDR1 MNHNS, CDR2 SASEGT. CDR3 sequence: CASSLATSGSLTDTQYF. The CDR3 nucleotides read TGTGCCAGCAGTTTAGCGACTAGCGGGAGTTTGACAGATACGCAGTATTTT.

J is TRBJ2-1 and V is TRBV27; 15 positions agree with TRBD2. The V and J ends lost 4 bases and 6 bases, in that order; junction bases with no gene match: 4. The CDR3 sequence is 16 residues long. Per germline, CDR1 MNHEY and CDR2 SMNVEV (reference sequence). The CDR3 sequence: CASSSGLAGGRNEQFF. In nucleotides, the CDR3 is TGTGCCAGCAGTTCCGGACTAGCGGGAGGGCGCAATGAGCAGTTCTTC.

This clonotype came up many times. The V gene is TRBV2, the J gene TRBJ2-7; D is perhaps TRBD1 or TRBD2 (5 bases each). CDR1 and CDR2 from the germline V gene are SNHLY and FYNNEI. The CDR3 extends over 18 amino acids. The V and J ends lost 3 bases and 3 bases respectively, with 24 bases between them. The CDR3 loop reads CASSDGAVGQELGYEQYF. In DNA form, the CDR3 reads TGTGCCAGCAGTGACGGGGCGGTAGGTCAGGAACTCGGCTACGAGCAGTACTTC.

This clonotype was detected ten times or more. This chain uses TRBV20-1 with TRBJ1-1, with a tentative D call TRBD1 (6 bases). The CDR3 runs to 15 residues. The V end lost 3 bases, the J end lost 1 base, and 15 bases lay between the germline ends. The germline V gene encodes CDR1 DFQATT and CDR2 SNEGSKA (reference sequence). The DNA for the CDR3 is TGCAGTGCTAGTACAGATGGACAGTCGAACACTGAAGCTTTCTTT. It specifies CSASTDGQSNTEAFF.

The J gene is TRBJ2-7, the V gene TRBV4-1; D remains ambiguous. The CDR3 is 14 residues long. From germline, CDR1 is MGHRA and CDR2 YSYEKL. Trimming removed 4 bases from V and 6 bases from J, with 16 bases in between. The CDR3: CASSPDHRIPEQYF. In DNA form, the CDR3 reads TGCGCCAGCAGCCCGGACCACCGGATTCCCGAGCAGTACTTC.

Only a few counts were recorded for this clonotype. The genes are TRBV5-1 and TRBJ2-2; 7 bases map to TRBD2. The CDR3 covers 15 residues. The ends lost 4 bases at V and 4 bases at J; junction bases unmatched: 7. Germline CDR1 and CDR2: SGHRS and YFSETQ. Here the CDR3 reads CASSPGLTITGELFF. For the CDR3, the DNA is TGCGCCAGCAGCCCGGGACTAACAATCACCGGGGAGCTGTTTTTT. Together with reference TRBV5-1 and TRBJ2-2, the CDR3 gives the full variable domain: KAGVTQTPRYLIKTRGQQVTLSCSPISGHRSVSWYQQTPGQGLQFLFEYFSETQRNKGNFPGRFSGRQFSNSRSEMNVSTLELGDSALYLCASSPGLTITGELFFGEGSRLTVL.

This clonotype was recorded many times. The V and J genes are TRBV7-2 and TRBJ2-7; 8 bases agree with TRBD1. The CDR3 consists of 15 residues. J lost 3 bases, V lost 5 bases, and 9 bases had no gene match. Germline V lookup: CDR1 SGHTA, CDR2 FQGNSA. CDR3 sequence: CASSPTRGPIYEQYF. CDR3 nucleotides: TGTGCCAGCAGCCCAACCAGGGGGCCAATCTACGAGCAGTACTTC.

This clonotype was detected a few times. The J gene is TRBJ1-5, the V gene TRBV12-3 or TRBV12-4; 8 bases are shared with TRBD1. This CDR3 is 14 amino acids long. V was pared by 3 bases and J by 5 bases, with 3 bases of the junction left unmatched. CDR3 amino acids: CASSFQGADQPQHF. In DNA form, the CDR3 reads TGTGCCAGCAGTTTTCAGGGGGCCGATCAGCCCCAGCATTTT.

This clonotype was detected ten times or more. The chain uses TRBV3-1 and TRBJ2-1, with TRBD2 matching 9 bases. The germline gives CDR1 LGHDT, CDR2 YNNKEL (reference sequence). V shed 4 bases, J shed 0 bases, and the junction held 7 bases outside the gene matches. The CDR3 sequence is 17 residues long. The CDR3 region is CASSLRAGGSSYNEQFF. CDR3 nucleotides: TGTGCCAGCAGCCTGCGCGCGGGGGGGAGCTCCTACAATGAGCAGTTCTTC.

This clonotype appeared many times. This chain links TRBV2 with TRBJ2-1; TRBD2 aligns across 12 bases. The V segment lost 6 bases and the J segment 2 bases; nucleotides outside the gene matches: 5. This CDR3 has 16 residues. Germline V gene sequence: CDR1 SNHLY, CDR2 FYNNEI. The CDR3 nucleotides are TGTGCCAGCAGCCGACTAGCGGGAGTCCCCTACAATGAGCAGTTCTTC. Its translation: CASSRLAGVPYNEQFF.

This clonotype has a handful of counts. The CDR3 is CASSLDRGIYNEQFF. The CDR3 coding sequence is TGTGCCAGCAGCTTGGACAGGGGGATCTACAATGAGCAGTTCTTC. The chain links TRBV5-5 to TRBJ2-1, with 8 nucleotides matching TRBD1. CDR3 length: 15 residues. V dropped 0 bases and J dropped 3; count of bases not matched to a gene: 2. CDR1 and CDR2 from the germline V gene are SGHKS and YYEKEE (reference sequence).

This clonotype was counted many times. The chain employs TRBV11-2 and TRBJ1-1; D not resolved. Germline CDR1 is SGHAT and CDR2 is FQNNGV. The CDR3 runs to 15 residues. With 6 bases removed from V and 4 bases from J, the gap between germline ends came to 18 bases. CDR3 in DNA: TGTGCCAGCAGGACGCTACGTGGAAGGAGCACTGAAGCTTTCTTT. This encodes CASRTLRGRSTEAFF.

This clonotype has a count of ten or more. The chain recombines TRBV20-1 with TRBJ2-7; D not resolved. The CDR3 is made up of 13 amino acids. Looked up from germline, CDR1 is DFQATT and CDR2 is SNEGSKA (reference sequence). V dropped 0 bases and J dropped 2 bases, with 8 bases sitting between them. CDR3 residues: CSARDPGTYEQYF. In DNA, the CDR3 is TGCAGTGCTAGAGATCCCGGAACCTACGAGCAGTACTTC.

The chain is built from TRBV28 and TRBJ2-6; 12 bases are shared with TRBD1. This CDR3 is built from 19 residues. With 4 bases clipped from V and 1 base from J, the junction kept 8 bases outside the gene matches. Germline assignment: CDR1 MDHEN and CDR2 SYDVKM. The CDR3 reads CASSSGQGAPGSGANVLTF. CDR3 DNA sequence: TGTGCCAGCAGTTCGGGACAGGGGGCCCCGGGGTCTGGGGCCAACGTCCTGACTTTC.

The sample holds many counts of this clonotype. The chain is built from TRBV27 and TRBJ2-7, with a tentative D call TRBD2 (6 bases). V dropped 5 bases and J dropped 3 bases, with 23 bases sitting between them. This CDR3 has 17 amino acids. Germline V lookup: CDR1 MNHEY, CDR2 SMNVEV (reference sequence). CDR3 coding DNA: TGTGCCAGCAGTCCCAGACGCGGAGGGACTGGATTCTACGAGCAGTACTTC. This codes for CASSPRRGGTGFYEQYF.